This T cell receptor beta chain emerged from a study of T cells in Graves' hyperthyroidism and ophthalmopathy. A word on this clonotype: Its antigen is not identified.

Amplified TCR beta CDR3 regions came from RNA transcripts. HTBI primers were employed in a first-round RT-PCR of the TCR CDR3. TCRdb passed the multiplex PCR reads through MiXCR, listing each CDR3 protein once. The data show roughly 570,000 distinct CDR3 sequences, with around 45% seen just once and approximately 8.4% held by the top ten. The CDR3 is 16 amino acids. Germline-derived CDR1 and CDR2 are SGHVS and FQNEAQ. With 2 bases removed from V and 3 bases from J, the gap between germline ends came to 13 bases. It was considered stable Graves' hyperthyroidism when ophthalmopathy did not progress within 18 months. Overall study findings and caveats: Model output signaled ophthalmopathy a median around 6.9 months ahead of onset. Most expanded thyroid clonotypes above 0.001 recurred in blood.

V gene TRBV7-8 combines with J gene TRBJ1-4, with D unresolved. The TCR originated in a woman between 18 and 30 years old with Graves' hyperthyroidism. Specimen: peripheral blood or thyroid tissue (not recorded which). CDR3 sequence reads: CASSLLASGANEKLFF. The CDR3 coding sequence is TGTGCCAGCAGCTTATTAGCTAGTGGAGCTAATGAAAAACTGTTTTTT.